These 28 T cell receptor beta chains came from one sample sequenced in a study of radiation and T cells in renal cell carcinoma. The assay was immunoSEQ multiplex PCR, and TCRdb's table has in-frame clones only and misses some. The sample lists approximately 83,000 clones, 85% occurring once. As to time point: blood 4 weeks post-SBRT, at nephrectomy. Specified treatment: 15 Gy SBRT to primary tumor, nephrectomy 4 weeks later. The sequences come from blood, collected from a patient whose treatment included radiotherapy and nephrectomy. The receptors shown here come from a man aged 50 or older with renal cell carcinoma.

The V call is TRBV2, the J call TRBJ2-3; D unresolved. CDR3 length equals 14 residues. The germline V gene encodes CDR1 SNHLY and CDR2 FYNNEI. Trimming cost V 5 bases and J 2 bases, with 11 bases left between them. The CDR3 sequence: CASSRSPNTDTQYF. The DNA for the CDR3 is TGTGCCAGCAGTCGCAGCCCGAACACAGATACGCAGTATTTT.

The chain uses TRBV19 and TRBJ1-2; a weak D match, TRBD1 (5 bases). V was shortened by 5 bases and J by 5 bases, with 12 bases between the two germline ends. This CDR3 comprises 13 residues. Per germline, CDR1 LNHDA and CDR2 SQIVND (reference sequence). This CDR3 reads CASSSGLGYGYTF. The CDR3 DNA follows: TGTGCCAGTAGTTCAGGGCTGGGATATGGCTACACCTTC.

This clone was detected a few times. The chain links TRBV27 to TRBJ1-5; the D is unclear. Per the germline V gene, CDR1 is MNHEY and CDR2 is SMNVEV (reference sequence). Between the trimmed V and J ends, which lost 4 bases and 4 bases, there was a span of 11 bases. This CDR3 is 14 amino acids long. CDR3 in DNA: TGTGCCAGCAGTTCCGGCAGACTGAATCAGCCCCAGCATTTT. It codes for CASSSGRLNQPQHF.

V and J are TRBV6-1 and TRBJ2-3; 10 nucleotides agree with TRBD1. Germline-derived CDR1 and CDR2 are MNHNS and SASEGT. Losses at the gene ends were 4 bases for V and 1 base for J; bases not matched to a gene: 2. The CDR3 has 15 amino acids. The DNA for the CDR3 is TGTGCCAGCAGTGGACAGGGGGCTGGCACAGATACGCAGTATTTT. Protein sequence: CASSGQGAGTDTQYF.

This clone was seen a single time. The V gene is TRBV18, the J gene TRBJ1-4; D is unclear. This CDR3 is built from 15 residues. Germline-derived CDR1 and CDR2 are KGHSH and LQKENI. V was clipped by 3 bases and J by 7 bases, with 15 bases between them. The DNA for the CDR3 is TGTGCCAGCTCACCCCCTGACACCGGCGGTGAAAAACTGTTTTTT. It yields the protein CASSPPDTGGEKLFF.

V gene TRBV4-1 combines with J gene TRBJ2-7; 13 bases agree with TRBD2. Losses at the gene ends were 4 bases for V and 4 bases for J; bases not matched to a gene: 10. From germline, CDR1 is MGHRA and CDR2 YSYEKL. The CDR3 runs to 17 residues. The CDR3 is CASSLLTSGGYSYEQYF. In nucleotides, the CDR3 is TGCGCCAGCAGCCTCCTGACTAGCGGGGGGTACTCATACGAGCAGTACTTC.

This chain connects TRBV6-5 to TRBJ1-2; unclear D gene. CDR1 is MNHEY, CDR2 SVGAGI, per germline. This CDR3 has 13 residues. V dropped 6 bases and J dropped 6 bases, with 14 bases sitting between them. The CDR3 sequence: CASRVGPDDGYTF. The CDR3 region has the DNA TGTGCCAGCAGGGTCGGGCCCGATGATGGCTACACCTTC.

V and J are TRBV7-2 and TRBJ2-1; D might be TRBD2 (6 bases). Germline V gene sequence: CDR1 SGHTA, CDR2 FQGNSA. The CDR3 is 14 amino acids. With 2 bases removed from V and 5 bases from J, the gap between germline ends came to 10 bases. This CDR3 reads CASSLSSSDNEQFF. The CDR3 coding sequence is TGTGCCAGCAGCTTATCTTCTAGCGACAATGAGCAGTTCTTC.

V gene TRBV27 combines with J gene TRBJ2-7; TRBD1 matches at 8 bases. The CDR3 is 14 amino acids. V shed 5 bases and J 3 bases; nucleotides not matched to a gene: 6. Looked up from germline, CDR1 is MNHEY and CDR2 is SMNVEV (reference sequence). The chain's CDR3 is CASSRDRGGYEQYF. CDR3 DNA sequence: TGTGCCAGCAGTCGAGACAGGGGTGGCTACGAGCAGTACTTC.

The chain is built from TRBV7-8 and TRBJ2-1; TRBD2 might be the D (5 bases). V lost 6 bases and J 8 bases, leaving 20 bases between the germline ends. CDR1 is SGHVS, CDR2 FQNEAQ, per germline. The CDR3 covers 15 residues. The CDR3 protein is CASRPSRGTVDEQFF. The DNA of the CDR3 is TGTGCCAGCAGACCATCCCGGGGAACAGTAGATGAGCAGTTCTTC.

V and J are TRBV6-1 and TRBJ1-3; D is uncertain. Per the germline V gene, CDR1 is MNHNS and CDR2 is SASEGT. The CDR3 extends over 16 amino acids. Trimming took off 3 bases at V and 0 bases at J, with 12 bases between the two ends. DNA for the CDR3: TGTGCCAGCAGTGAGATAGCCCTGAGCTCTGGAAACACCATATATTTT. Amino acids: CASSEIALSSGNTIYF.

The chain combines TRBV15 with TRBJ2-5; D is unresolved. The germline V gene encodes CDR1 LNHNV and CDR2 YYDKDF (reference sequence). The V end was cut by 1 base, the J end by 5 bases, with 5 bases between. The CDR3 has 12 residues. This chain's CDR3 is CATSRGWETQYF. CDR3 nucleotides: TGTGCCACCAGCAGAGGATGGGAGACCCAGTACTTC. The full variable domain, with the rest looked up from reference TRBV15 and TRBJ2-5, is DAMVIQNPRYQVTQFGKPVTLSCSQTLNHNVMYWYQQKSSQAPKLLFHYYDKDFNNEADTPDNFQSRRPNTSFCFLDIRSPGLGDTAMYLCATSRGWETQYFGPGTRLLVL.

The chain joins TRBV30 to TRBJ1-2, with D unclear. This CDR3 is built from 13 residues. V was clipped by 4 bases and J by 6 bases, with 15 bases between them. Germline V gene data show CDR1 as GTSNPN and CDR2 as SVGIG (reference sequence). CDR3 bases: TGTGCCTGGACCAGGACCGCTGCGGATGGCTACACCTTC. It codes for CAWTRTAADGYTF. The whole variable domain, remainder taken from reference TRBV30 and TRBJ1-2, is SQTIHQWPATLVQPVGSPLSLECTVEGTSNPNLYWYRQAAGRGLQLLFYSVGIGQISSEVPQNLSASRPQDRQFILSSKKLLLSDSGFYLCAWTRTAADGYTFGSGTRLTVV.

There are many counts of this clone. J is TRBJ1-1 and V is TRBV7-9; TRBD1 is a possible D gene (5 bases). V was clipped by 6 bases and J by 4 bases, with 18 bases between them. Looked up from germline, CDR1 is SEHNR and CDR2 is FQNEAQ (reference sequence). This CDR3 has 15 amino acids. In nucleotides, the CDR3 is TGTGCCAGCAGACCCCTCTGGGACGGATCCACTGAAGCTTTCTTT. Its translation is CASRPLWDGSTEAFF.

V and J are TRBV28 and TRBJ2-7; 15 bases map to TRBD2. The CDR3 sequence is 16 residues long. Germline V gives CDR1 MDHEN, CDR2 SYDVKM. The V segment lost 4 bases and the J segment 4 bases; nucleotides outside the gene matches: 5. In nucleotides, the CDR3 is TGTGCCAGCAGTTGGACTAGCGGGAGGGTTGGTTACGAGCAGTACTTC. This sequence encodes CASSWTSGRVGYEQYF.

This rearrangement joins TRBV30 to TRBJ1-4; D is unresolved. Per germline, CDR1 GTSNPN and CDR2 SVGIG (reference sequence). Trimming stripped 0 bases from V and 0 bases from J, with 8 bases between. The CDR3 contains 15 residues. Here the CDR3 reads CAWSVRPTTNEKLFF. DNA of the CDR3: TGTGCCTGGAGTGTAAGGCCAACAACTAATGAAAAACTGTTTTTT.

The rearrangement links TRBV2 to TRBJ2-1; a possible D gene is TRBD1 (6 bases). The CDR3 covers 13 residues. Trimming took off 3 bases at V and 5 bases at J, with 8 bases between the two ends. Germline lookup yields CDR1 SNHLY and CDR2 FYNNEI. CDR3 sequence: CASSETGHNEQFF. Here the CDR3 DNA reads TGTGCCAGCAGTGAGACAGGACACAATGAGCAGTTCTTC.

In DNA form, the CDR3 reads TGCGCCAGCAGCGTAGAGACAGGGTGGGACGAGCAGTACTTC. Translating gives CASSVETGWDEQYF. V usage is TRBV5-1 and J usage is TRBJ2-7, with 7 bases that match TRBD1. The V gene end was trimmed by 4 bases and the J gene end by 5 bases; junction bases not matched to a gene: 9. Per the germline V gene, CDR1 is SGHRS and CDR2 is YFSETQ. The CDR3 is 14 amino acids.

The genes are TRBV15 and TRBJ1-1; perhaps TRBD1 as D (5 bases). This CDR3 is 15 amino acids long. Germline V gene sequence: CDR1 LNHNV, CDR2 YYDKDF (reference sequence). V was shortened by 8 bases and J by 2 bases, with 18 bases between the two germline ends. Here the CDR3 reads CATRNGAMGNTEAFF. Here the CDR3 DNA reads TGTGCCACCCGCAATGGGGCGATGGGAAACACTGAAGCTTTCTTT.

J is TRBJ2-1 and V is TRBV29-1, with D perhaps matching TRBD2 (6 bases). The V gene lost 8 bases and the J gene lost 5 bases, with 13 bases spanning the gap. This CDR3 contains 12 residues. Germline V CDR1 and CDR2: SQVTM, ANQGSEA. DNA of the CDR3: TGCAGCACCGAACAGCGGGACAATGAGCAGTTCTTC. Translating gives CSTEQRDNEQFF.

This clone was observed a handful of times. The chain has TRBV4-1 and TRBJ1-4; D possibly corresponds to TRBD1 (5 bases). Germline-derived CDR1 and CDR2 are MGHRA and YSYEKL. Trimming took off 0 bases at V and 6 bases at J, with 17 bases between the two ends. The CDR3 loop spans 17 amino acids. The DNA of the CDR3 is TGCGCCAGCAGCCAAGATCGAACGACAGTCCTCGATGAAAAACTGTTTTTT. Translating it yields CASSQDRTTVLDEKLFF.

A note on this clone: An end of the junction differs from the germline gene, which may be a read error. The chain recombines TRBV6-6 with TRBJ1-3; D perhaps matches TRBD1 (5 bases). Per germline, CDR1 MNHNY and CDR2 SVGAGI (reference sequence). There are 12 residues in the CDR3. CDR3 region: CASTLASGPPGF. In nucleotides, the CDR3 is TGTGCCAGCACCCTCGCCTCGGGACCCCCCGGTTTT.

The chain recombines TRBV21-1 with TRBJ2-7; the table calls TRBD1, which could not be checked here. TRBV21-1 is classified as a pseudogene. The CDR3 loop spans 18 amino acids. CDR3 sequence (DNA): TGTGCCAGCAGCAACCCGGGACAGGGTTCTCGGCCAGACCTTGAGCAGTACTTC. The encoded protein is CASSNPGQGSRPDLEQYF.

V is TRBV7-9 and J is TRBJ2-7; TRBD2 agrees at 11 bases. CDR1 is SEHNR and CDR2 is FQNEAQ in the germline V gene (reference sequence). CDR3 size: 14 residues. V shed 5 bases, J shed 3 bases, and the junction held 3 bases outside the gene matches. CDR3 bases: TGTGCCAGCAGCCCGGGACTAGCGGTCTACGAGCAGTACTTC. Protein sequence: CASSPGLAVYEQYF.

The V gene is TRBV6-1, the J gene TRBJ2-7; D might be TRBD1 or TRBD2, each matching 5 bases. CDR3 length equals 15 residues. Germline CDR1 reads MNHNS; CDR2 reads SASEGT. V lost 2 bases, J lost 3 bases, and 14 bases lay in between. This chain's CDR3 is CASSERSRGVYEQYF. The CDR3 DNA follows: TGTGCCAGCAGTGAAAGATCCAGAGGGGTCTACGAGCAGTACTTC.

This clone was observed a few times. This chain links TRBV7-8 with TRBJ2-2; D uncertain. Germline V gives CDR1 SGHVS, CDR2 FQNEAQ. V shed 5 bases and J shed 6 bases, with 19 bases lying between them. The CDR3 contains 16 residues. The CDR3 loop reads CASSPSVGVSAGELFF. In DNA, the CDR3 is TGTGCCAGCAGCCCCAGCGTTGGCGTATCGGCCGGGGAGCTGTTTTTT. Full variable domain (outside the CDR3, taken from reference TRBV7-8 and TRBJ2-2): GAGVSQSPRYKVAKRGQDVALRCDPISGHVSLFWYQQALGQGPEFLTYFQNEAQLDKSGLPSDRFFAERPEGSVSTLKIQRTQQEDSAVYLCASSPSVGVSAGELFFGEGSRLTVL.

This sequence joins TRBV19 and TRBJ2-1, with 8 bases identical to TRBD2. Germline loops: CDR1 LNHDA, CDR2 SQIVND (reference sequence). There are 15 residues in the CDR3. The ends lost 5 bases at V and 4 bases at J; junction bases unmatched: 7. This CDR3 is CASSSSGGGYNEQFF. The CDR3 region has the DNA TGTGCCAGTAGTTCCAGCGGGGGCGGTTACAATGAGCAGTTCTTC. Combining the CDR3 with reference TRBV19 and TRBJ2-1 gives the whole variable domain DGGITQSPKYLFRKEGQNVTLSCEQNLNHDAMYWYRQDPGQGLRLIYYSQIVNDFQKGDIAEGYSVSREKKESFPLTVTSAQKNPTAFYLCASSSSGGGYNEQFFGPGTRLTVL.

The V gene is TRBV5-5, the J gene TRBJ1-2, with D possibly TRBD1 on 5 matching bases. Between the trimmed V and J ends, which lost 0 bases and 13 bases, there was a span of 19 bases. Germline lookup yields CDR1 SGHKS and CDR2 YYEKEE (reference sequence). The CDR3 totals 14 residues. The CDR3: CASSLGLFGTRGTF. CDR3 DNA: TGTGCCAGCAGCTTGGGATTATTCGGGACCAGAGGCACCTTC.